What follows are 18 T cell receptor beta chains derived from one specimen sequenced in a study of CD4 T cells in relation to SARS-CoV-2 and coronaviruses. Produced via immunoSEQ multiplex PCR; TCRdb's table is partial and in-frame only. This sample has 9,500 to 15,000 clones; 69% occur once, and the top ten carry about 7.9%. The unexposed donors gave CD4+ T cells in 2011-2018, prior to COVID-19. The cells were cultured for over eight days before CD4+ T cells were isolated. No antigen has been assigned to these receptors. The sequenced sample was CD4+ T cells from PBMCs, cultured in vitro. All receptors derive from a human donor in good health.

The CDR3 nucleotides are TGCGCCAGCAGCTTTTACACCGACTATGGCTACACCTTC. Amino acids: CASSFYTDYGYTF. The chain is built from TRBV5-1 and TRBJ1-2; D not certain. CDR1 is SGHRS, CDR2 YFSETQ, per germline. Deletions cut 2 bases from V and 3 bases from J, with 8 bases between. The CDR3 loop spans 13 amino acids.

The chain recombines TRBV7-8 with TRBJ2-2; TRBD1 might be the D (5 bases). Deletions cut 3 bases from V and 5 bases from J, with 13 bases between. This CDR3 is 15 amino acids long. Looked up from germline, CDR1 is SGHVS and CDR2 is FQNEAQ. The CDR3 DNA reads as TGTGCCAGCAGCTTGCAGCAGGGTAATACCGGGGAGCTGTTTTTT. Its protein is CASSLQQGNTGELFF.

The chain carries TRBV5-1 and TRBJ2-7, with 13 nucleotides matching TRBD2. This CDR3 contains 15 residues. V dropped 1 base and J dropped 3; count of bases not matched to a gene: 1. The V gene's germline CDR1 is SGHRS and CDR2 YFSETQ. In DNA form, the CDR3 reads TGCGCCAGCAGCTTGAGGACTAGCGGGAGCTACGAGCAGTACTTC. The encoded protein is CASSLRTSGSYEQYF.

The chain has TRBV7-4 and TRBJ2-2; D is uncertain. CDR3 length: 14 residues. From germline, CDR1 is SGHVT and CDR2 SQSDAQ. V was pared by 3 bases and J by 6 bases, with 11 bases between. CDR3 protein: CASSFWLDAGELFF. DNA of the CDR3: TGTGCCAGCAGCTTTTGGCTAGACGCCGGGGAGCTGTTTTTT.

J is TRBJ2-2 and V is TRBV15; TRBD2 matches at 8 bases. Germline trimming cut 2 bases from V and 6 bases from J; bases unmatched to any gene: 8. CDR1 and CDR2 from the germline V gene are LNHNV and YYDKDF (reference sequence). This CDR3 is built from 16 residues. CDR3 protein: CATSRNGRGGPGELFF. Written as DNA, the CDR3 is TGTGCCACCAGCAGAAACGGTCGCGGGGGGCCCGGGGAGCTGTTTTTT.

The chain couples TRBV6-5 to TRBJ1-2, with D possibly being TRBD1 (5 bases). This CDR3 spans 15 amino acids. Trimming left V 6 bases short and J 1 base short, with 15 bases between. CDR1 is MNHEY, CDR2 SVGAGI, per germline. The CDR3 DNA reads TGTGCCAGCAGGCCAGCGGGGGGGGGTAACTATGGCTACACCTTC. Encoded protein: CASRPAGGGNYGYTF.

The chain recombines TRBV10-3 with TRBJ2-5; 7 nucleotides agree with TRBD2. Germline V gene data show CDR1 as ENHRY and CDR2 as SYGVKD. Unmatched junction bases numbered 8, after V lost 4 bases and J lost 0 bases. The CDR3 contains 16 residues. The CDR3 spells CAISVGLGGYQETQYF. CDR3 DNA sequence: TGTGCCATCAGTGTAGGACTAGGCGGTTACCAAGAGACCCAGTACTTC.

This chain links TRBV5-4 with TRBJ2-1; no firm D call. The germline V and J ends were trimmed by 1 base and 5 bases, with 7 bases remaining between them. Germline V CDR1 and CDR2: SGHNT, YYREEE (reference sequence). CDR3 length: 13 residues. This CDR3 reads CASSLNGHNEQFF. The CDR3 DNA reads TGTGCCAGCAGCTTGAACGGTCACAATGAGCAGTTCTTC.

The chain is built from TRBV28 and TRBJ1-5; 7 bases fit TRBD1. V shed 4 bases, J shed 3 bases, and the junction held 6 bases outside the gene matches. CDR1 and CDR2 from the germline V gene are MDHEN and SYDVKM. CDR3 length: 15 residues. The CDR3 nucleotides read TGTGCCAGCAGTTCTGGCGGACAGGTCAATCAGCCCCAGCATTTT. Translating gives CASSSGGQVNQPQHF.

For the CDR3, the DNA is TGTGCCAGCAGCTCTTTTAAGGGTTCCGGCACCGGGGAGCTGTTTTTT. Translating gives CASSSFKGSGTGELFF. This rearrangement joins TRBV5-4 to TRBJ2-2, with D uncertain. V lost 3 bases to trimming and J lost 4 bases, with 16 bases between them. Germline CDR1 SGHNT, CDR2 YYREEE (reference sequence). This CDR3 has 16 residues.

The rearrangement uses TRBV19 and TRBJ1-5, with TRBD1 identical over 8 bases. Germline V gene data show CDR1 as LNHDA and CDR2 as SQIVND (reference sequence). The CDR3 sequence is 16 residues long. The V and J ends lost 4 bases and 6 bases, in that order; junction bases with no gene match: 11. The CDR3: CASSTQGAGRGQPQHF. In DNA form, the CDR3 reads TGTGCCAGTAGTACTCAGGGGGCGGGGCGGGGTCAGCCCCAGCATTTT.

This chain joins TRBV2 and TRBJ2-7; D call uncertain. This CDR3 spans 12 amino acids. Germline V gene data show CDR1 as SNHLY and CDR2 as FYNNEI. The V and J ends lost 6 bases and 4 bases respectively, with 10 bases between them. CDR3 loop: CASRTDGYEQYF. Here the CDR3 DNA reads TGTGCCAGCAGGACCGACGGATACGAGCAGTACTTC.

Written as DNA, the CDR3 is TGTGCCAGCATGGGAGCGGGGAATCAGCCCCAGCATTTT. Residues: CASMGAGNQPQHF. The chain is built from TRBV2 and TRBJ1-5; the D is unclear. Germline V gives CDR1 SNHLY, CDR2 FYNNEI. V was pared by 7 bases and J by 4 bases, with 11 bases between. The CDR3 contains 13 residues. The entire variable domain, with the rest obtained from reference TRBV2 and TRBJ1-5, is as follows: EPEVTQTPSHQVTQMGQEVILRCVPISNHLYFYWYRQILGQKVEFLVSFYNNEISEKSEIFDDQFSVERPDGSNFTLKIRSTKLEDSAMYFCASMGAGNQPQHFGDGTRLSIL.

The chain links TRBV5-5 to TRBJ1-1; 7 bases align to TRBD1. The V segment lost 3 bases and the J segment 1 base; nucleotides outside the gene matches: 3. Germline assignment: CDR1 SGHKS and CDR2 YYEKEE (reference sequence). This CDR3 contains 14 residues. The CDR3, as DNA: TGTGCCAGCAGCTGGGGACAGACGAACACTGAAGCTTTCTTT. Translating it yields CASSWGQTNTEAFF. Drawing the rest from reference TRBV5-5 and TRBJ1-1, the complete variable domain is DAGVTQSPTHLIKTRGQQVTLRCSPISGHKSVSWYQQVLGQGPQFIFQYYEKEERGRGNFPDRFSARQFPNYSSELNVNALLLGDSALYLCASSWGQTNTEAFFGQGTRLTVV.

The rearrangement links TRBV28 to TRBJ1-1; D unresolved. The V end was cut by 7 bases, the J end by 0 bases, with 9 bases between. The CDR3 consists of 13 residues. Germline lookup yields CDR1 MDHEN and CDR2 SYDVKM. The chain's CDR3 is CASILSMNTEAFF. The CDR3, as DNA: TGTGCCAGCATCCTCAGTATGAACACTGAAGCTTTCTTT.

The CDR3: CASSRRTGAIGSGANVLTF. CDR3 DNA sequence: TGTGCCAGCTCACGACGGACCGGCGCTATCGGCTCTGGGGCCAACGTCCTGACTTTC. The rearrangement joins TRBV18 to TRBJ2-6; D call uncertain. Germline V gives CDR1 KGHSH, CDR2 LQKENI. Trimming pared 4 bases from V and 0 bases from J, leaving 19 bases between. The CDR3 has 19 amino acids.

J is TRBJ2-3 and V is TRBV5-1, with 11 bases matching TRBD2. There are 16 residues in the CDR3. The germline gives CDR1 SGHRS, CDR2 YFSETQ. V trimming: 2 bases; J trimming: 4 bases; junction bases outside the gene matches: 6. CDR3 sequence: CASSFTSGSSSDTQYF. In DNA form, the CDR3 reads TGCGCCAGCAGCTTTACTAGCGGGAGTAGCTCAGATACGCAGTATTTT.

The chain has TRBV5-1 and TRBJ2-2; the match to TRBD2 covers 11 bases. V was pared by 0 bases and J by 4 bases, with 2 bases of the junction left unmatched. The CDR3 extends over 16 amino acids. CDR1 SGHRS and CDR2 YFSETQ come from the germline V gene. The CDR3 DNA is TGCGCCAGCAGCTTGGCGCTAGCGGGAGGCACCGGGGAGCTGTTTTTT. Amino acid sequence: CASSLALAGGTGELFF. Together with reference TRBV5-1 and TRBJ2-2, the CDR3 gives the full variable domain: KAGVTQTPRYLIKTRGQQVTLSCSPISGHRSVSWYQQTPGQGLQFLFEYFSETQRNKGNFPGRFSGRQFSNSRSEMNVSTLELGDSALYLCASSLALAGGTGELFFGEGSRLTVL.